This TCR beta chain was identified in a study of CD8 T cells in ankylosing spondylitis. Quantitative barcoded 5'-RACE was used to prepare TCR beta libraries. TCRdb independently ran MiXCR on the 5' RACE reads; one entry per CDR3 protein. The sample shows around 130,000 distinct CDR3 sequences, approximately 14% of them seen only once. A few counts support this clonotype. This CDR3 is 11 amino acids long. The chain links TRBV21-1 to TRBJ2-7. TRBV21-1 is recorded as a pseudogene. Sequencing was performed on blood, either unsorted or a sorted T cell fraction (not recorded which). The clonotype was recovered from a female donor with ankylosing spondylitis or in good health (not recorded which). The CDR3 loop reads CAGRTQREQYF. The CDR3 region has the DNA TGTGCCGGACGGACGCAGCGTGAGCAGTACTTC.